A single sample is the source of the 28 T cell receptor beta chains below, sequenced in a study of T cell responses to AZD1222 COVID-19 vaccine. TCRdb keeps only in-frame clones here, not all; method: immunoSEQ multiplex PCR. The sample includes 45,000 to 60,000 clones, roughly 90% of them seen just once. The source material was peripheral blood, sampled on day 0 of AZD1222 vaccination. The source is an adult in good health.

This clone was seen a single time. The chain couples TRBV18 to TRBJ1-1, with no clear D. The germline V gene encodes CDR1 KGHSH and CDR2 LQKENI. V was clipped by 1 base and J by 2 bases, with 8 bases between them. The CDR3 is made up of 14 amino acids. This CDR3 is CASSPRISNTEAFF. The CDR3, as DNA: TGTGCCAGCTCACCACGGATAAGTAACACTGAAGCTTTCTTT.

The V call is TRBV29-1, the J call TRBJ2-2; tentative D call: TRBD1 (6 bases). Trimming took off 7 bases at V and 6 bases at J, with 12 bases between the two ends. Germline V gene lookup returns CDR1 SQVTM and CDR2 ANQGSEA. This CDR3 is built from 12 residues. This CDR3 reads CSADSGSGELFF. The CDR3 region has the DNA TGCAGCGCGGACAGCGGCTCCGGGGAGCTGTTTTTT.

This clone came up a few times. The chain recombines TRBV6-5 with TRBJ1-2; 7 bases are a match to TRBD1. J gave up 3 bases and V 10 bases, and 11 bases lay outside the gene matches. This CDR3 spans 14 amino acids. Per germline, CDR1 MNHEY and CDR2 SVGAGI. This CDR3 is CATARGQGDYGYTF. CDR3 coding DNA: TGTGCCACAGCAAGGGGGCAGGGCGACTATGGCTACACCTTC.

The genes are TRBV7-8 and TRBJ2-1, with D hard to call. The germline V gene has CDR1 SGHVS and CDR2 FQNEAQ. The V end lost 3 bases, the J end lost 4 bases, and 10 bases lay between the germline ends. CDR3 length: 14 residues. This chain's CDR3 is CASSLKQIYNEQFF. The CDR3 DNA reads as TGTGCCAGCAGCTTGAAACAGATTTACAATGAGCAGTTCTTC.

This clone was detected only a few times. The sample contains more than one DNA sequence encoding this CDR3. This rearrangement joins TRBV6-5 to TRBJ2-3; 8 bases are a match to TRBD2. J was trimmed by 3 bases and V by 5 bases; bases with no gene match: 7. CDR3 size: 15 residues. Per germline, CDR1 MNHEY and CDR2 SVGAGI. The CDR3 sequence: CASSLAGGPTDTQYF. CDR3 coding DNA: TGTGCCAGCAGTCTGGCGGGAGGACCTACAGATACGCAGTATTTT.

The chain employs TRBV3-1 (or the pseudogene TRBV3-2) and TRBJ1-4; D uncertain. Germline loops: CDR1 LGHDT, CDR2 YNNKEL (reference sequence). V lost 2 bases, J lost 1 base, and 2 bases lay in between. CDR3 size: 13 residues. The DNA of the CDR3 is TGTGCCAGCAGCCAACAAACTAATGAAAAACTGTTTTTT. Translated: CASSQQTNEKLFF.

In its sample, this clone was seen once. The rearrangement joins TRBV5-1 to TRBJ1-5, with unresolved D. This CDR3 has 15 residues. Per the germline V gene, CDR1 is SGHRS and CDR2 is YFSETQ. V was cut by 0 bases and J by 7 bases, with 14 bases left in between. Here the CDR3 DNA reads TGCGCCAGCAGCTTGGACGGTGGGGTTATACAGCCCCAGCATTTT. Residues: CASSLDGGVIQPQHF.

CDR3 residues: CASSPPHSTYGYTF. CDR3 coding DNA: TGTGCCAGCTCACCACCTCACAGTACCTATGGCTACACCTTC. J is TRBJ1-2 and V is TRBV18; D is undetermined. Trimming took 0 bases from V and 4 from J, leaving 9 bases between them. Per the germline V gene, CDR1 is KGHSH and CDR2 is LQKENI. CDR3 length equals 14 residues. Together with reference TRBV18 and TRBJ1-2, the CDR3 gives the full variable domain: NAGVMQNPRHLVRRRGQEARLRCSPMKGHSHVYWYRQLPEEGLKFMVYLQKENIIDESGMPKERFSAEFPKEGPSILRIQQVVRGDSAAYFCASSPPHSTYGYTFGSGTRLTVV.

The chain's CDR3 is CATTGSGELFF. The CDR3 DNA is TGTGCCACCACCGGGTCCGGGGAGCTGTTTTTT. The chain combines TRBV28 with TRBJ2-2; D is unclear. Trimming left V 10 bases short and J 6 bases short, with 9 bases between. CDR1 and CDR2 (germline): MDHEN, SYDVKM. The CDR3 sequence is 11 residues long.

The J gene is TRBJ1-3, the V gene TRBV10-3, with no clear D. Germline lookup yields CDR1 ENHRY and CDR2 SYGVKD. Between the trimmed V and J ends, which lost 8 bases and 2 bases, there was a span of 13 bases. The length of the CDR3 is 14 residues. DNA for the CDR3: TGTGCCATCGGGATTAGGGCTACTGGAAACACCATATATTTT. Protein sequence: CAIGIRATGNTIYF.

The chain joins TRBV5-1 to TRBJ2-3; no clear D gene. Germline CDR1 is SGHRS and CDR2 is YFSETQ. The CDR3 loop spans 14 amino acids. Trimming took off 0 bases at V and 0 bases at J, with 5 bases between the two ends. The CDR3 sequence: CASSLGESTDTQYF. The CDR3 nucleotides read TGCGCCAGCAGCTTGGGAGAAAGCACAGATACGCAGTATTTT.

The chain couples TRBV5-4 to TRBJ2-1, with D hard to call. The V gene lost 2 bases and the J gene lost 2 bases, with 14 bases spanning the gap. Germline V gives CDR1 SGHNT, CDR2 YYREEE (reference sequence). The CDR3 is 16 amino acids. DNA of the CDR3: TGTGCCAGCAGCTTTAACGGTGGGTTTACCTACAATGAGCAGTTCTTC. Translating it yields CASSFNGGFTYNEQFF.

J is TRBJ2-3 and V is TRBV7-6; D is unclear. The CDR3 spans 14 residues. Trimming stripped 4 bases from V and 1 base from J, with 9 bases between. Per the germline V gene, CDR1 is SGHVS and CDR2 is FNYEAQ. The CDR3 is CASSSLEGTDTQYF. The CDR3 nucleotides are TGTGCCAGCAGCTCGCTTGAGGGCACAGATACGCAGTATTTT.

V is TRBV28 and J is TRBJ2-2; 8 nucleotides align to TRBD2. This CDR3 has 13 amino acids. V shed 7 bases and J 5 bases; nucleotides not matched to a gene: 3. The germline V gene encodes CDR1 MDHEN and CDR2 SYDVKM. The CDR3 nucleotides are TGTGCCAGCAACCCGGGGGGGACCGGGGAGCTGTTTTTT. Its translation: CASNPGGTGELFF.

This clone was detected a few times. The CDR3 DNA sequence: TGTGCCAGTAGTCGTGGCAGGGATTACTATGGCTACACCTTC. This sequence encodes CASSRGRDYYGYTF. The chain links TRBV19 to TRBJ1-2, with D tentatively TRBD1 (5 bases). The V gene lost 5 bases and the J gene lost 3 bases, with 13 bases spanning the gap. The CDR3 is 14 residues long. The germline V gene has CDR1 LNHDA and CDR2 SQIVND (reference sequence).

This clone was detected only once. This sequence joins TRBV7-9 and TRBJ2-3; D not resolved. The V and J ends lost 1 base and 0 bases respectively, with 8 bases between them. The CDR3 has 15 residues. Germline V gene sequence: CDR1 SEHNR, CDR2 FQNEAQ (reference sequence). CDR3 nucleotide sequence: TGTGCCAGCAGCTTAGGGGTCGGGAGCACAGATACGCAGTATTTT. Its protein is CASSLGVGSTDTQYF.

This clone is a singleton in its sample. The gene calls are TRBV10-1 and TRBJ2-2, with TRBD1 identical over 7 bases. With 5 bases clipped from V and 0 bases from J, the junction kept 3 bases outside the gene matches. There are 15 residues in the CDR3. Germline V gives CDR1 WNHNN, CDR2 SYGVQD (reference sequence). CDR3 amino acids: CASSPGTANTGELFF. CDR3 coding DNA: TGCGCCAGCAGTCCCGGGACAGCGAACACCGGGGAGCTGTTTTTT.

The chain links TRBV3-1 (or the pseudogene TRBV3-2) to TRBJ2-1, with 11 positions matching TRBD2. Trimming at V came to 1 base and at J to 7 bases, leaving 6 bases not matched to a gene. CDR1 is LGHDT and CDR2 is YNNKEL in the germline V gene (reference sequence). This CDR3 comprises 16 residues. This chain's CDR3 is CASSQVVAGGINEQFF. The CDR3 region has the DNA TGTGCCAGCAGCCAAGTAGTAGCGGGAGGGATAAATGAGCAGTTCTTC.

This clone appeared a single time. The V gene is TRBV19, the J gene TRBJ1-5, with TRBD1 matching 8 bases. There are 15 residues in the CDR3. V shed 5 bases and J 2 bases; nucleotides not matched to a gene: 5. Looked up from germline, CDR1 is LNHDA and CDR2 is SQIVND (reference sequence). In DNA, the CDR3 is TGTGCCAGTAGTGGGACAGGTGGAGGCAATCAGCCCCAGCATTTT. It encodes CASSGTGGGNQPQHF.

The rearrangement uses TRBV27 and TRBJ1-5; perhaps TRBD1 as D (5 bases). Germline assignment: CDR1 MNHEY and CDR2 SMNVEV (reference sequence). With 5 bases removed from V and 3 bases from J, the gap between germline ends came to 14 bases. The CDR3 has 15 residues. CDR3 coding DNA: TGTGCCAGCAGTCTGGGGGGTAGGGACAATCAGCCCCAGCATTTT. Translated, it gives CASSLGGRDNQPQHF.

This clone was recorded once. The V and J genes are TRBV19 and TRBJ2-3, with TRBD2 identical over 8 bases. The germline V gene has CDR1 LNHDA and CDR2 SQIVND (reference sequence). This CDR3 is built from 15 residues. Losses at the gene ends were 4 bases for V and 5 bases for J; bases not matched to a gene: 8. Here the CDR3 DNA reads TGTGCCAGTAGTACCGGGACTAGGGCCAAAGATACGCAGTATTTT. The encoded protein is CASSTGTRAKDTQYF.

This clone appeared once. V and J are TRBV19 and TRBJ2-2; D gene unclear. Germline V gives CDR1 LNHDA, CDR2 SQIVND (reference sequence). This CDR3 has 16 residues. V was clipped by 8 bases and J by 0 bases, with 16 bases between them. The CDR3, as DNA: TGTGCCAGTTATGGGTCGGACGCCCCGAACACCGGGGAGCTGTTTTTT. Protein product: CASYGSDAPNTGELFF.

The chain employs TRBV7-9 and TRBJ2-5; weak D call: TRBD1 (7 bases). The CDR3 length is 19 residues. Germline values: CDR1 SEHNR, CDR2 FQNEAQ (reference sequence). V was pared by 0 bases and J by 2 bases, with 22 bases between. In nucleotides, the CDR3 is TGTGCCAGCAGCTTAGCGCAGGGGGGTCGATCACGACTTCAAGAGACCCAGTACTTC. Amino acids: CASSLAQGGRSRLQETQYF.

The chain couples TRBV7-2 to TRBJ2-2; D assignment may be TRBD1 or TRBD2 (5 bases each). Germline V lookup: CDR1 SGHTA, CDR2 FQGNSA. Trimming stripped 2 bases from V and 0 bases from J, with 16 bases between. The CDR3 length is 18 residues. This CDR3 is CASSLMGPKFANTGELFF. The CDR3 region has the DNA TGTGCCAGCAGCTTAATGGGACCCAAGTTCGCGAACACCGGGGAGCTGTTTTTT. The variable domain in full, with the rest retrieved from reference TRBV7-2 and TRBJ2-2, is GAGVSQSPSNKVTEKGKDVELRCDPISGHTALYWYRQSLGQGLEFLIYFQGNSAPDKSGLPSDRFSAERTGGSVSTLTIQRTQQEDSAVYLCASSLMGPKFANTGELFFGEGSRLTVL.

The chain links TRBV29-1 to TRBJ2-2; D perhaps matches TRBD2 (5 bases). The germline V gene encodes CDR1 SQVTM and CDR2 ANQGSEA. This CDR3 is built from 12 residues. V lost 4 bases to trimming and J lost 7 bases, with 10 bases between them. Here the CDR3 reads CSVGLRFGELFF. The DNA for the CDR3 is TGCAGCGTTGGACTACGGTTCGGGGAGCTGTTTTTT.

V usage is TRBV5-4 and J usage is TRBJ2-1, with D possibly being TRBD2 (7 bases). Trimming shortened V by 2 bases and J by 5 bases, and 17 bases separated the two germline ends. This CDR3 has 16 amino acids. The germline CDR1 and CDR2 sequences are SGHNT and YYREEE (reference sequence). CDR3 residues: CASSLGGASGNNEQFF. The CDR3 nucleotides are TGTGCCAGCAGCTTAGGGGGGGCTAGCGGCAACAATGAGCAGTTCTTC.

V and J are TRBV7-6 and TRBJ2-1; 9 nucleotides match TRBD2. Germline-derived CDR1 and CDR2 are SGHVS and FNYEAQ. After removal of 5 bases from V and 5 bases from J, the junction contained 7 bases not matched to a gene. The CDR3 contains 15 residues. CDR3 bases: TGTGCCAGCAGCCTTGCGGGAGGGAATCACAATGAGCAGTTCTTC. This sequence encodes CASSLAGGNHNEQFF.

The V call is TRBV18, the J call TRBJ1-1; D is undetermined. CDR1 is KGHSH, CDR2 LQKENI, per germline. The length of the CDR3 is 15 residues. Trimming removed 3 bases from V and 4 bases from J, with 15 bases in between. The CDR3 DNA sequence: TGTGCCAGCTCACCCTCCGGCCAGCTCGCCACTGAAGCTTTCTTT. It encodes CASSPSGQLATEAFF.